This T cell receptor (beta chain) was sequenced during a study of T cell responses to AZD1222 COVID-19 vaccine (dated by TCRdb to about 2021). A note on the overall study: Because spike-specific TCR depth and breadth did not differ between the two schedules, AZD1222 recipients who got a second dose at roughly 4 weeks were pooled with those who got a second dose at roughly 12 weeks. A total of approximately 240 trial participants underwent TCR sequencing, of whom some 210 received two doses of AZD1222 and about 25 received two doses of the MenACWY control vaccine. Enrollment into the trials was organized by age into subgroups of 18-55, 56-69 and 70-plus years, and those subgroups contained roughly 140, 27 and 60 TCR-sequenced participants, respectively.

Points on this clone: The target of this receptor is not known. Base qualities are not recorded, but no much larger clone differs from it by a single base.

Reading the label with the study, this specimen's time point is: baseline before first vaccination. Vaccinee samples were obtained from the UK trials COV001 and COV002, which included a single-blind randomized controlled phase 2/3 trial of AZD1222 (ChAdOx1 nCoV-19) in healthy adults. For TCRbeta chain sequencing, PBMC samples were collected from trial participants at day 0 and at day 28 after the second dose. What the study reported, not specific to this receptor: Reportedly, close to half of the unique spike-specific TCRs recognized epitopes lying outside the regions that are mutated in the B.1.351 and B.1.1.7 variants. In the small 56-69-year group, the increase in depth fell short of significance, most likely because of low power. Vaccine-associated CD4 TCRs spanned the whole spike protein, with dominant responses in regions 160-218 and 743-854. Because no day 14 peak-response samples were available, the repertoires could be characterized only after the peak T cell response. Spike-specific TCR breadth and depth rose significantly after two AZD1222 doses compared with day 0 and with MenACWY recipients. Participants were mostly white British, with more females than males. The authors suggested clonal diversity may have been underestimated. Only five to seven AZD1222 recipients were SARS-CoV-2 seropositive at baseline, limiting conclusions about previously exposed vaccinees.

The CDR3 regions of human TCRbeta chains were subjected to immunosequencing. Regarding the original processing steps: Repertoire TCRs were matched against a reference library of SARS-CoV-2-specific TCRs generated with the MIRA antigen-specificity platform. Breadth was defined as the fraction of unique TCRs that were SARS-CoV-2-associated, and depth was defined as the fraction of total T cells that were SARS-CoV-2-associated. Using the MIRA data, each spike-specific TCR was assigned both to the spike region to which the TCR was reactive and to a CD4 or CD8 class. Log10-transformed breadth and depth values were compared by one-way ANOVA with Sidak's multiple comparisons tests. Held by TCRdb, this immuneACCESS table contains in-frame sequences only and omits some clones. Under half of the omission traces to an unresolved V gene where checked; the cause of the rest is unknown. V, J and clone size reflect that table, while D and trimming were determined from the DNA. Here the sample has about 130,000 clones; roughly 87% occur a single time. The top ten constitute 1.4% to 1.5% of the sample.

CDR1 SGHTS and CDR2 YDEGEE were looked up in the germline V gene. The CDR3 has 17 amino acids, counting the end cysteine and phenylalanine. The DNA shown is the 51-base CDR3, in frame from base 1. V loses 0 bases of germline sequence and J loses 3 bases, and the interval between the two ends is 18 bases. In this chain, TRBV5-8 is recombined with TRBJ1-2, with no confidently assigned D gene. The clonotype was recovered from an adult in good health. The source was peripheral blood, collected on day 0 of AZD1222 vaccination. The bases are TGTGCCAGCAGCTTGGATAGAGGGAGGGTGCTTCACTATGGCTACACCTTC. This is translated as CASSLDRGRVLHYGYTF.